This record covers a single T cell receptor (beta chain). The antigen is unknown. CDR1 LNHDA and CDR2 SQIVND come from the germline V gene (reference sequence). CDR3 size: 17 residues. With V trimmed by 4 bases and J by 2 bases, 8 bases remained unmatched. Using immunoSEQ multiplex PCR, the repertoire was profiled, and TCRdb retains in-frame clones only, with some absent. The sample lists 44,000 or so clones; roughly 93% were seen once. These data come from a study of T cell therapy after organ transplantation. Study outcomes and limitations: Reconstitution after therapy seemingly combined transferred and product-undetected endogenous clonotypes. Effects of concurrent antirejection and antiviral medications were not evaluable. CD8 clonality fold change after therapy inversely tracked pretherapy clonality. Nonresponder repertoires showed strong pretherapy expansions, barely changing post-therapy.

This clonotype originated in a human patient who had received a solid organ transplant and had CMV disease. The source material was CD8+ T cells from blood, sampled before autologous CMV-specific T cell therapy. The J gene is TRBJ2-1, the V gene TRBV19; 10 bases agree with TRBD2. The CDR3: CASSTTTSGVPYNEQFF. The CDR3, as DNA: TGTGCCAGTAGTACTACTACTAGCGGGGTTCCCTACAATGAGCAGTTCTTC.